One and the same sample provided the 25 T cell receptor beta chains below, sequenced in a study of T-cell memory formation after mild COVID-19 (dated by TCRdb to the early 2020s). Receptor amplification or capture employed 5' RACE. TCRdb shows the sequencer as Illumina NovaSeq 6000. TCRdb trimmed the raw reads at Q25, called clones with MiXCR and kept productive beta chains. Each entry is one CDR3 protein sequence, shown with its most common DNA and genes. Counted in this sample were more than 300,000 distinct CDR3 sequences; about 13% of them appeared once. About 20% of the sample comes from the top ten. Material: PBMCs or a T cell subset sorted from them (not recorded which). The origin of the receptors is a man aged 18 to 29 who had mild COVID-19 (a few samples of this study predate the infection). The sample titles of this study are shuffled in the database, so cell type and time point are left out; the donor was told from shared clones.

This clonotype came up a few times. V gene TRBV6-5 combines with J gene TRBJ1-1; D is ambiguous. Germline loops: CDR1 MNHEY, CDR2 SVGAGI. The CDR3 spans 14 residues. Trimming took off 0 bases at V and 5 bases at J, with 10 bases between the two ends. The DNA for the CDR3 is TGTGCCAGCAGTTACTCGATGCGGAAAACTGAAGCTTTCTTT. Its translation: CASSYSMRKTEAFF.

This clonotype showed up just a few times. The genes are TRBV7-9 and TRBJ2-3; 8 nucleotides match TRBD1. CDR3 length equals 15 residues. The J segment lost 4 bases and the V segment lost 3 bases, leaving 6 bases of the junction unmatched. Looked up from germline, CDR1 is SEHNR and CDR2 is FQNEAQ (reference sequence). The CDR3 sequence: CASSFGRGHADTQYF. In DNA, the CDR3 is TGTGCCAGCAGCTTCGGCAGGGGGCACGCAGATACGCAGTATTTT.

The rearrangement links TRBV6-4 to TRBJ2-2; D tentatively reads TRBD1 or TRBD2 (5 bases each). Germline V gene data show CDR1 as MRHNA and CDR2 as SNTAGT. V dropped 6 bases and J dropped 9 bases, with 14 bases sitting between them. The CDR3 consists of 13 residues. The CDR3 is CASRGPQGRELFF. CDR3 nucleotide sequence: TGTGCCAGCAGGGGACCCCAGGGCCGGGAGCTGTTTTTT.

This clonotype has a handful of counts. The chain has TRBV10-3 and TRBJ1-2; a weak D match, TRBD1 (5 bases). V lost 6 bases, J lost 7 bases, and 15 bases lay in between. Germline loops: CDR1 ENHRY, CDR2 SYGVKD. The CDR3 extends over 13 amino acids. The CDR3 bases are TGTGCCATCAGGTCGACAGACGATGTTGGCTACACCTTC. It yields the protein CAIRSTDDVGYTF.

The table lists this clonotype with many counts. This rearrangement joins TRBV7-6 to TRBJ2-5; 11 bases are shared with TRBD2. The ends lost 4 bases at V and 5 bases at J; junction bases unmatched: 12. Germline-derived CDR1 and CDR2 are SGHVS and FNYEAQ. The CDR3 sequence is 17 residues long. DNA of the CDR3: TGTGCCAGCAGCTGGGGGACTAGCGGTCCCCCCGGGGAGACCCAGTACTTC. This translates into CASSWGTSGPPGETQYF.

V usage is TRBV10-2 and J usage is TRBJ1-2; D is uncertain. This CDR3 comprises 14 residues. V gave up 5 bases and J gave up 2 bases, with 12 bases separating them. In germline, CDR1 is WSHSY, CDR2 SAAADI. The CDR3 DNA reads as TGCGCCAGCAGTTCTAGGTCTTGGAACTATGGCTACACCTTC. It encodes CASSSRSWNYGYTF.

This clonotype has only a few counts. Germline is not matched at one junction end, which may reflect a read error. Here the CDR3 reads CASLAQAGGPPGF. The CDR3 DNA follows: TGTGCCAGCCTCGCTCAAGCGGGGGGGCCGCCGGGATTT. The chain recombines TRBV7-2 with TRBJ2-3, with 10 bases identical to TRBD2. Germline CDR1 is SGHTA and CDR2 is FQGNSA. CDR3 length equals 13 residues.

The genes are TRBV20-1 and TRBJ2-5, with 11 bases lining up with TRBD2. Germline V lookup: CDR1 DFQATT, CDR2 SNEGSKA (reference sequence). V lost 3 bases, J lost 1 base, and 10 bases stayed unmatched. The CDR3 length is 17 residues. In DNA form, the CDR3 reads TGCAGTGCTAGCATAATTAGCGGGAGGGTTCTCCAAGAGACCCAGTACTTC. This gives the protein CSASIISGRVLQETQYF.

This clonotype was seen a few times. V and J are TRBV7-8 and TRBJ1-2; D perhaps matches TRBD1 (5 bases). The CDR3 runs 16 residues. With 0 bases removed from V and 2 bases from J, the gap between germline ends came to 13 bases. Germline CDR1 is SGHVS and CDR2 is FQNEAQ. The DNA for the CDR3 is TGTGCCAGCAGCTTAGCGCCCCGGGGACGCAACTATGGCTACACCTTC. This encodes CASSLAPRGRNYGYTF.

This clonotype was recorded at least ten times. V and J are TRBV7-8 and TRBJ1-1; D is unresolved. Germline CDR1 and CDR2: SGHVS and FQNEAQ. CDR3 length: 14 amino acids. V lost 5 bases, J lost 1 base, and 11 bases lay in between. CDR3 sequence: CASSRRAANTEAFF. Here the CDR3 DNA reads TGTGCCAGCAGCAGGAGGGCGGCGAACACTGAAGCTTTCTTT.

This chain links TRBV28 with TRBJ2-3, with D tentatively TRBD1 (6 bases). This CDR3 has 16 amino acids. CDR1 is MDHEN, CDR2 SYDVKM, per germline. Trimming removed 6 bases at V and 7 bases at J, with 23 bases between. The CDR3 reads CASSTNRDITRYTQYF. The CDR3 region has the DNA TGTGCCAGCAGCACTAACCGGGACATCACCCGATATACGCAGTATTTT.

This clonotype came up many times. CDR3 loop: CASSSTSGYSNEQFF. For the CDR3, the DNA is TGTGCCAGCAGTTCTACTAGCGGATATTCCAATGAGCAGTTCTTC. The genes are TRBV7-9 and TRBJ2-1; TRBD2 aligns across 8 bases. CDR1 SEHNR and CDR2 FQNEAQ come from the germline V gene (reference sequence). The CDR3 is 15 residues long. V lost 6 bases to trimming and J lost 6 bases; unmatched junction nucleotides: 10.

This clonotype was observed at least ten times. The J gene is TRBJ2-6, the V gene TRBV5-1; D not certain. The CDR3 is 14 residues long. The V gene's germline CDR1 is SGHRS and CDR2 YFSETQ. Trimming left V 3 bases short and J 0 bases short, with 4 bases between. The CDR3 is CASSYVSGANVLTF. The CDR3 nucleotides read TGCGCCAGCAGCTACGTCTCTGGGGCCAACGTCCTGACTTTC.

This clonotype showed up many times. V gene TRBV12-3 or TRBV12-4 combines with J gene TRBJ2-7; possible D gene TRBD2, 6 bases. Trimming shortened V by 3 bases and J by 6 bases, and 9 bases separated the two germline ends. This CDR3 has 12 amino acids. CDR3 DNA: TGTGCCAGCAGTTTCGTTAGCGGCGAGCAGTACTTC. It specifies CASSFVSGEQYF.

The chain uses TRBV20-1 and TRBJ2-1; tentative D call: TRBD2 (5 bases). Germline CDR1 reads DFQATT; CDR2 reads SNEGSKA (reference sequence). The germline V and J ends were trimmed by 8 bases and 5 bases, with 16 bases remaining between them. The CDR3 has 13 amino acids. For the CDR3, the DNA is TGCAGTCTAACCGGCGGAGGCGACAATGAGCAGTTCTTC. Protein sequence: CSLTGGGDNEQFF.

This clonotype was detected a few times. This chain connects TRBV5-6 to TRBJ1-2, with D tentatively TRBD1 (5 bases). The CDR3 has 16 residues. The V and J ends lost 2 bases and 8 bases respectively, with 22 bases between them. Germline CDR1 and CDR2: SGHDT and YYEEEE. CDR3: CASSLGQGGVSDGYTF. DNA for the CDR3: TGTGCCAGCAGCTTAGGCCAGGGCGGAGTATCGGACGGCTACACCTTC.

The V gene is TRBV19, the J gene TRBJ2-7; 7 bases fit TRBD2. CDR3 size: 16 residues. J gave up 1 base and V 4 bases, and 10 bases lay outside the gene matches. CDR1 is LNHDA, CDR2 SQIVND, per germline (reference sequence). The CDR3 is CASSRGRGESSYEQYF. The CDR3 coding sequence is TGTGCCAGTAGTAGGGGCCGGGGGGAATCGTCCTACGAGCAGTACTTC. The variable domain in full, with the rest retrieved from reference TRBV19 and TRBJ2-7, is DGGITQSPKYLFRKEGQNVTLSCEQNLNHDAMYWYRQDPGQGLRLIYYSQIVNDFQKGDIAEGYSVSREKKESFPLTVTSAQKNPTAFYLCASSRGRGESSYEQYFGPGTRLTVT.

The chain has TRBV5-1 and TRBJ1-2; the D gene is possibly TRBD1 (6 bases). Germline CDR1 reads SGHRS; CDR2 reads YFSETQ. The CDR3 is made up of 13 amino acids. Trimming left V 1 base short and J 4 bases short, with 8 bases between. CDR3 sequence: CASSLQGFYGYTF. For the CDR3, the DNA is TGCGCCAGCAGCTTGCAGGGGTTCTATGGCTACACCTTC.

V usage is TRBV7-2 and J usage is TRBJ2-5; TRBD1 matches at 8 bases. J lost 3 bases, V lost 8 bases, and 5 bases had no gene match. The CDR3 consists of 13 residues. Germline CDR1 and CDR2: SGHTA and FQGNSA. CDR3 DNA sequence: TGTGCCAGCGGGAGACAGGGGAAAGAGACCCAGTACTTC. It specifies CASGRQGKETQYF.

This clonotype was found a few times. The chain couples TRBV5-6 to TRBJ2-7; no clear D. V was pared by 4 bases and J by 4 bases, with 15 bases between. The CDR3 is made up of 14 amino acids. Germline CDR1 SGHDT, CDR2 YYEEEE. The CDR3 protein is CASSTPGRLYEQYF. The CDR3, as DNA: TGTGCCAGCAGCACCCCAGGACGACTGTACGAGCAGTACTTC.

The sample holds many counts of this clonotype. The V and J genes are TRBV4-3 and TRBJ2-6; possibly TRBD2 for D (5 bases). The ends were cut back, 3 bases at V and 2 bases at J, with 11 bases in the middle. The CDR3 sequence is 16 residues long. Germline CDR1 reads LGHNA; CDR2 reads YSLEER. In DNA, the CDR3 is TGCGCCAGCAGCCAGGTGTCCGGGACTGGGGCCAACGTCCTGACTTTC. It encodes CASSQVSGTGANVLTF.

This chain links TRBV19 with TRBJ1-1; D is unclear. Germline V gene sequence: CDR1 LNHDA, CDR2 SQIVND (reference sequence). CDR3 length: 15 amino acids. Trimming pared 2 bases from V and 7 bases from J, leaving 17 bases between. The CDR3: CASSIPRPTTLEAFF. Here the CDR3 DNA reads TGTGCCAGTAGTATACCTCGGCCGACCACTCTTGAAGCTTTCTTT.

The chain employs TRBV7-2 and TRBJ2-3; D remains ambiguous. The CDR3 contains 14 residues. The V gene lost 2 bases and the J gene lost 3 bases, with 9 bases spanning the gap. Germline lookup yields CDR1 SGHTA and CDR2 FQGNSA. CDR3 in amino acids: CASSLLAPTDTQYF. The CDR3 DNA reads as TGTGCCAGCAGCTTACTCGCGCCTACAGATACGCAGTATTTT.

There are many counts of this clonotype. This chain uses TRBV5-1 with TRBJ2-7; TRBD1 matches at 7 bases. Germline assignment: CDR1 SGHRS and CDR2 YFSETQ. V was pared by 3 bases and J by 2 bases, with 8 bases of the junction left unmatched. The CDR3 is 15 residues long. CDR3 DNA sequence: TGCGCCAGCAGCTCCCTAGACAGGGCACCCTACGAGCAGTACTTC. As protein: CASSSLDRAPYEQYF.

In DNA form, the CDR3 reads TGTGCCAGCTCGGGACTTGGCGATGAGCAGTTCTTC. Protein sequence: CASSGLGDEQFF. This chain connects TRBV6-2 or TRBV6-3 to TRBJ2-1; a weak D match, TRBD2 (6 bases). From germline, CDR1 is MNHEY and CDR2 SVGEGT. The CDR3 totals 12 residues. V lost 8 bases and J 8 bases, leaving 13 bases between the germline ends.